The rows below give T cell receptor beta chains drawn from one sample of a study of blood T cell repertoires in COVID-19. The table came from immunoSEQ multiplex PCR; TCRdb's copy has only in-frame clones and leaves some out. The sample holds over 60,000 clones, 76% seen once. Sequenced input: peripheral blood. The receptors were sampled from a man aged 55 to 70 with COVID-19, enrolled during active disease. Each CDR3 is given with its conserved first and last residue. Fields, in order: CDR3 protein, CDR3 DNA, V gene, J gene, D gene, clone size. D genes are given only for firm matches. Size is omitted from some rows. Given values are once, few, many or a class for expanded clones.

CASSVSGAPSDTEAFF,TGTGCCAGCAGCGTTTCAGGGGCGCCCTCGGACACTGAAGCTTTCTTT,TRBV2,TRBJ1-1,.,once
CASSKVRDRAPGYNEQFF,TGTGCCAGCAGCAAAGTCCGGGACAGGGCGCCCGGCTACAATGAGCAGTTCTTC,TRBV21-1,TRBJ2-1,.,.
CASSFSGRETQYF,TGTGCCAGCAGCTTCTCAGGGAGGGAGACCCAGTACTTC,TRBV7-3,TRBJ2-5,.,.
CASSMASEAGETQYF,TGTGCCAGTAGTATGGCGTCCGAAGCGGGAGAGACCCAGTACTTC,TRBV19,TRBJ2-5,.,.
CASSLTSGEYNEQFF,TGTGCCAGCAGCCTCACTAGCGGGGAATACAATGAGCAGTTCTTC,TRBV6-1,TRBJ2-1,TRBD2,.
CASSSGGYPSYEQYF,TGCGCCAGCAGCTCCGGGGGGTACCCCTCCTACGAGCAGTACTTC,TRBV5-1,TRBJ2-7,TRBD2,.
CASSLELAGGASGEQFF,TGCGCCAGCAGCTTGGAACTAGCGGGGGGAGCCTCTGGCGAGCAGTTCTTC,TRBV5-1,TRBJ2-1,TRBD2,once
CASSLGRGLDTEAFF,TGCGCCAGCAGCTTGGGTAGGGGGCTGGACACTGAAGCTTTCTTT,TRBV5-1,TRBJ1-1,TRBD1,.
CASSLDEGTEAFF,TGTGCCAGCAGCTTGGATGAGGGCACTGAAGCTTTCTTT,TRBV7-9,TRBJ1-1,.,few
CASSLGTGEVKLFF,TGCGCCAGCAGCCTTGGGACAGGGGAGGTAAAACTGTTTTTT,TRBV5-1,TRBJ1-4,TRBD1,once
CASSHWDSSNYGYTF,TGCGCCAGCAGTCACTGGGACAGCTCTAACTATGGCTACACCTTC,TRBV10-2,TRBJ1-2,TRBD1,.
CASSSGGPYNEQFF,TGCGCCAGCAGCTCAGGCGGGCCTTACAATGAGCAGTTCTTC,TRBV5-1,TRBJ2-1,.,.
CASSQGDTVALSDFF,TGTGCCAGCAGCCAAGGGGACACAGTAGCCCTATCCGATTTCTTC,TRBV7-9,TRBJ2-1,.,.
CASSSTGTVVQETQYF,TGTGCCAGCAGCTCAACCGGGACAGTTGTACAAGAGACCCAGTACTTC,TRBV5-6,TRBJ2-5,TRBD1,.
CASSPHQGGNEQFF,TGTGCCAGCAGCCCGCATCAAGGCGGCAATGAGCAGTTCTTC,TRBV7-2,TRBJ2-1,.,.
CASGLPGGASEQYF,TGTGCCAGCGGTCTACCGGGTGGAGCAAGCGAGCAGTACTTC,TRBV3-1/TRBV3-2,TRBJ2-7,.,.
CAWGRAGANTGELFF,TGTGCCTGGGGGAGGGCAGGGGCGAACACCGGGGAGCTGTTTTTT,TRBV30,TRBJ2-2,.,.
CASSLGLSYEQYF,TGCGCCAGCAGTCTCGGGTTGTCCTACGAGCAGTACTTC,TRBV23-1,TRBJ2-7,.,.
CASSRLDNYGYTF,TGTGCCAGCAGCAGGTTGGATAACTATGGCTACACCTTC,TRBV2,TRBJ1-2,.,few
CASRETSSRQETQYF,TGCGCCAGCAGGGAGACTAGCAGCCGTCAAGAGACCCAGTACTTC,TRBV5-1,TRBJ2-5,TRBD2,.
CASSEFIGSHDTQYF,TGTGCCAGCAGTGAATTTATCGGGAGCCACGATACGCAGTATTTT,TRBV25-1,TRBJ2-3,.,once
CASSTRGTSGYEQYF,TGTGCCAGCAGCACCCGAGGGACTAGCGGTTACGAGCAGTACTTC,TRBV7-9,TRBJ2-7,TRBD2,.
CASSSRGMMNTEAFF,TGTGCCAGCAGCTCCCGAGGGATGATGAACACTGAAGCTTTCTTT,TRBV7-9,TRBJ1-1,.,.
CASSLGQGGYEQYF,TGTGCCAGCAGCTTGGGGCAGGGAGGATACGAGCAGTACTTC,TRBV5-4,TRBJ2-7,.,.
CASSLGQFNEKLFF,TGTGCCAGCAGCTTGGGGCAGTTTAATGAAAAACTGTTTTTT,TRBV5-6,TRBJ1-4,.,.
CASSFIGANTGELFF,TGTGCCAGCAGTTTTATAGGGGCGAACACCGGGGAGCTGTTTTTT,TRBV28,TRBJ2-2,.,few
CASSPGAGRGLHF,TGTGCCAGCAGCCCTGGGGCTGGTAGAGGCCTCCACTTT,TRBV6-2/TRBV6-3,TRBJ1-6,.,.
CASSVGGGGRNTIYF,TGTGCCAGCAGCGTAGGAGGGGGTGGGAGAAACACCATATATTTT,TRBV9,TRBJ1-3,.,.
CASSSGTRYNSPLHF,TGTGCCAGCAGTTCCGGGACTCGCTATAATTCACCCCTCCACTTT,TRBV27,TRBJ1-6,.,.
CASRPREDSFKQYF,TGTGCCAGCAGGCCACGGGAGGACAGTTTCAAGCAGTACTTC,TRBV11-2,TRBJ2-7,.,many
CASSRTSGAGENIQYF,TGCGCCAGCAGCAGGACTAGCGGAGCTGGGGAAAACATTCAGTACTTC,TRBV5-1,TRBJ2-4,TRBD2,few
CSVEGGGGENYGYTF,TGCAGCGTTGAAGGAGGAGGGGGCGAGAACTATGGCTACACCTTC,TRBV29-1,TRBJ1-2,TRBD1,.
CASSRRDSNEKLFF,TGTGCCAGCAGTCGAAGGGACTCTAATGAAAAACTGTTTTTT,TRBV6-6,TRBJ1-4,.,.
CASSPDRINYGYTF,TGTGCCAGCTCACCAGACAGGATAAACTATGGCTACACCTTC,TRBV18,TRBJ1-2,.,.
CTLGDGNIQYF,TGTACCCTAGGGGATGGAAACATTCAGTACTTC,TRBV19,TRBJ2-4,.,.
CSVQDLQQETQYF,TGCAGCGTTCAGGACTTACAGCAAGAGACCCAGTACTTC,TRBV29-1,TRBJ2-5,.,.
CASKGQGGGTDTQYF,TGTGCCAGCAAGGGACAGGGGGGCGGCACAGATACGCAGTATTTT,TRBV6-4,TRBJ2-3,TRBD1,.
CASSYEGADYGYTF,TGTGCCAGCAGTTACGAGGGCGCAGACTATGGCTACACCTTC,TRBV9,TRBJ1-2,.,.
CAIKGDSNQPQHF,TGTGCCATCAAGGGGGATAGCAATCAGCCCCAGCATTTT,TRBV10-3,TRBJ1-5,.,.
CASSRFSSTDTQYF,TGTGCCAGTAGTCGTTTCTCTAGCACAGATACGCAGTATTTT,TRBV19,TRBJ2-3,.,.
CASSDPGLGGGELFF,TGTGCCAGCAGTGACCCGGGACTAGGGGGCGGGGAGCTGTTTTTT,TRBV6-6,TRBJ2-2,TRBD2,.
CASSPGQTNTEAFF,TGTGCCAGCTCCCCAGGACAGACGAACACTGAAGCTTTCTTT,TRBV18,TRBJ1-1,.,.
CASSVALAGGPETQYF,TGTGCCAGCAGCGTAGCACTAGCGGGGGGGCCGGAGACCCAGTACTTC,TRBV9,TRBJ2-5,TRBD2,.
CSASDRGRYEQYF,TGCAGCGCGTCGGACAGGGGGCGCTACGAGCAGTACTTC,TRBV29-1,TRBJ2-7,TRBD1,.
CASSITSGDYEQYF,TGTGCCAGTAGTATCACATCCGGGGATTACGAGCAGTACTTC,TRBV19,TRBJ2-7,.,.
CASSRGNYGYTF,TGTGCCAGCAGCCGCGGGAACTATGGCTACACCTTC,TRBV6-2/TRBV6-3,TRBJ1-2,.,.
CASSLAGVSNQPQHF,TGTGCCAGCAGCTTGGCAGGGGTTTCCAATCAGCCCCAGCATTTT,TRBV5-5,TRBJ1-5,.,.
CASSLSFQGNYGYTF,TGTGCCAGCAGCTTAAGTTTTCAGGGGAACTATGGCTACACCTTC,TRBV5-5,TRBJ1-2,.,.
CASSLGGRAGELFF,TGTGCCAGCAGCTTGGGGGGGAGGGCCGGGGAGCTGTTTTTT,TRBV5-4,TRBJ2-2,TRBD2,.
CASSPRHVSNEKLFF,TGTGCCAGCAGCCCACGACACGTCAGTAATGAAAAACTGTTTTTT,TRBV9,TRBJ1-4,.,.
CASSASRGTNGYTF,TGCGCCAGCAGTGCCTCCAGGGGGACGAATGGCTACACCTTC,TRBV10-1,TRBJ1-2,TRBD1,.
CAISGSQGGDTQYF,TGTGCCATCAGTGGTTCCCAAGGAGGGGATACGCAGTATTTT,TRBV10-3,TRBJ2-3,.,.
CASSEAGLGYTF,TGTGCCAGCAGTGAGGCGGGATTGGGCTACACCTTC,TRBV25-1,TRBJ1-2,.,.